This T cell receptor (beta chain) was captured by sequencing in a study of molecular identifiers for immune sequencing clone quantification. The use of previously described methods and listed TCR primers produced the bulk TCR libraries. TCRdb re-derived calls from the PCR reads in MiXCR, one entry per CDR3 protein. The data contain 350,000 or so distinct CDR3 sequences, 20% to 25% of them seen just once; the ten biggest clones take up roughly 0.8%. The CDR3 has 13 amino acids. The V end lost 8 bases, the J end lost 1 base, and 11 bases lay between the germline ends. This clonotype was picked up many times.

This TCR was sampled from a human donor in good health. Some libraries in this study had Jurkat cell RNA spiked in. The specimen sequenced was naive CD8+ T cells from blood, with Jurkat cell RNA spiked in. Subset specified: FACS-sorted CD8+CD4-CCR7+CD45RA+ naive T cells. The chain joins TRBV12-3 or TRBV12-4 to TRBJ1-1; D not certain. In nucleotides, the CDR3 is TGTGCCAGCCAGCCGAACCCGAACACTGAAGCTTTCTTT. It encodes CASQPNPNTEAFF.